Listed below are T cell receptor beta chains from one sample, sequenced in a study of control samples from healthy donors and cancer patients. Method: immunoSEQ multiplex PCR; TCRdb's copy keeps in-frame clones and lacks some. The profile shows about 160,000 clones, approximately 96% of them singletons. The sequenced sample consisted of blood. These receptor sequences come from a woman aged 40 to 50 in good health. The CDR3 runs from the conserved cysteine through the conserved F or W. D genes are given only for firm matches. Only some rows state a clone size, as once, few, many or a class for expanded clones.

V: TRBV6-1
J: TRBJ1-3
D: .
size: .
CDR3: CASSEGSYSGNTIYF
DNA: TGTGCCAGCAGTGAAGGGTCTTACTCTGGAAACACCATATATTTT

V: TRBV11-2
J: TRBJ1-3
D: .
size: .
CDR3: CASSSSTSGNTIYF
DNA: TGTGCCAGCAGCTCCAGCACCTCTGGAAACACCATATATTTT

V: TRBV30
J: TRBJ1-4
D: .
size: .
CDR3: CAWSVLLGSEKLFF
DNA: TGTGCCTGGAGTGTACTACTCGGAAGTGAAAAACTGTTTTTT

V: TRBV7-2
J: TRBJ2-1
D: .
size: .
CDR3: CASSLALPGAPQFF
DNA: TGTGCCAGCAGCTTAGCGCTACCAGGCGCCCCCCAGTTCTTC

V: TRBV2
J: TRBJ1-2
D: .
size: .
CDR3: CASSADDDNYGYTF
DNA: TGTGCCAGCAGTGCGGATGACGATAACTATGGCTACACCTTC

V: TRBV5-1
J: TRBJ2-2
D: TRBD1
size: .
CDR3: CASSWDRGAGELFF
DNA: TGCGCCAGCAGCTGGGACAGGGGGGCCGGGGAGCTGTTTTTT

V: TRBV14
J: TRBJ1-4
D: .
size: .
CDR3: CASSQTEATNEKLFF
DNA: TGTGCCAGCAGCCAGACAGAAGCAACTAATGAAAAACTGTTTTTT

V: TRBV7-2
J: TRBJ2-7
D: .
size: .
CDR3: CASSFPRGDGRNYEQYF
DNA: TGTGCCAGCAGCTTTCCTAGGGGGGACGGACGGAATTACGAGCAGTACTTC

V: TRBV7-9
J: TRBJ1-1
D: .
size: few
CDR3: CASSLAYTEAFF
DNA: TGTGCCAGCAGCTTAGCTTACACTGAAGCTTTCTTT

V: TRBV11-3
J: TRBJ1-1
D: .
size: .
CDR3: CASSLLRGTEAFF
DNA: TGTGCCAGCAGCTTATTGCGGGGGACTGAAGCTTTCTTT

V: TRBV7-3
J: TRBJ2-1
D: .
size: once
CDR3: CASSGDRYNEQFF
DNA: TGTGCCAGCAGCGGAGACAGATACAATGAGCAGTTCTTC

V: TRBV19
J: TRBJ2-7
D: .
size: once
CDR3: CASSSTGIYEQYF
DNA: TGTGCCAGTAGTTCGACAGGAATCTACGAGCAGTACTTC

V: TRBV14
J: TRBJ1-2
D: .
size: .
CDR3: CASSQTNNYGYTF
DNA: TGTGCCAGCAGCCAGACCAATAACTATGGCTACACCTTC

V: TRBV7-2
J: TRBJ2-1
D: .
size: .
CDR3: CASSRVSSGSYNEQFF
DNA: TGTGCCAGCAGTCGCGTCAGTAGCGGCTCCTACAATGAGCAGTTCTTC

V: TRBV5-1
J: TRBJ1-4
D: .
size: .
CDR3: CASSQTSANEKLFF
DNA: TGCGCCAGCAGCCAAACATCGGCTAATGAAAAACTGTTTTTT

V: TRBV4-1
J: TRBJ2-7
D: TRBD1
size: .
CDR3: CASSHPGQGGEQYF
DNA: TGCGCCAGCAGCCACCCGGGACAGGGGGGCGAGCAGTACTTC

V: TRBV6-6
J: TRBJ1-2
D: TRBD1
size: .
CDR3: CASGGIRDRANYGYTF
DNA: TGTGCCAGTGGGGGGATCCGGGACAGAGCTAACTATGGCTACACCTTC

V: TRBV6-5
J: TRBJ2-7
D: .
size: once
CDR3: CASEARELREQYF
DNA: TGTGCCAGCGAGGCCAGGGAATTGCGGGAGCAGTACTTC

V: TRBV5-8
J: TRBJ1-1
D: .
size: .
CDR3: CASSLKIGGKAEAFF
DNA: TGTGCCAGCAGCTTGAAAATAGGGGGAAAGGCTGAAGCTTTCTTT

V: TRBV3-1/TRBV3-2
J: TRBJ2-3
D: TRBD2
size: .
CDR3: CASSSTSGRATDTQYF
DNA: TGTGCCAGCAGCTCAACCAGCGGGAGGGCCACAGATACGCAGTATTTT

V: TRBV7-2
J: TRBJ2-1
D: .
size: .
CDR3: CASSPTDDNEQFF
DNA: TGTGCCAGCAGCCCCACCGATGACAATGAGCAGTTCTTC

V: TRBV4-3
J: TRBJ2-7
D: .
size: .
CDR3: CASSQSRDIFFYEQYF
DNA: TGCGCCAGCAGCCAATCCCGGGACATTTTCTTCTACGAGCAGTACTTC

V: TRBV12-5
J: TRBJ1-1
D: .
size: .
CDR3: CASGPGGPTEAFF
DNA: TGTGCTAGTGGTCCCGGGGGGCCCACTGAAGCTTTCTTT

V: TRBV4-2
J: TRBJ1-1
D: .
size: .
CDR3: CASSQDRPAEAFF
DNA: TGTGCCAGCAGCCAAGATCGGCCCGCTGAAGCTTTCTTT

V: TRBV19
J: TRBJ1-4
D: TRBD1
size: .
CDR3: CASSIDRGREKLFF
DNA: TGTGCCAGTAGTATCGACAGGGGGCGAGAAAAACTGTTTTTT

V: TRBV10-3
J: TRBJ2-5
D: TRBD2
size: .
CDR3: CAISESSGGALETQYF
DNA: TGTGCCATCAGTGAGTCTAGCGGGGGGGCCTTGGAGACCCAGTACTTC

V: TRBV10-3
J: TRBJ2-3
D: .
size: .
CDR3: CAISGQVPGTDTQYF
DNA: TGTGCCATCAGTGGCCAGGTGCCTGGCACAGATACGCAGTATTTT

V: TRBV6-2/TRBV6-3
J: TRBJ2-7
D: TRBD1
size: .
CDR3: CASSSTGFSYEQYF
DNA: TGTGCCAGCAGTTCGACAGGGTTCTCCTACGAGCAGTACTTC